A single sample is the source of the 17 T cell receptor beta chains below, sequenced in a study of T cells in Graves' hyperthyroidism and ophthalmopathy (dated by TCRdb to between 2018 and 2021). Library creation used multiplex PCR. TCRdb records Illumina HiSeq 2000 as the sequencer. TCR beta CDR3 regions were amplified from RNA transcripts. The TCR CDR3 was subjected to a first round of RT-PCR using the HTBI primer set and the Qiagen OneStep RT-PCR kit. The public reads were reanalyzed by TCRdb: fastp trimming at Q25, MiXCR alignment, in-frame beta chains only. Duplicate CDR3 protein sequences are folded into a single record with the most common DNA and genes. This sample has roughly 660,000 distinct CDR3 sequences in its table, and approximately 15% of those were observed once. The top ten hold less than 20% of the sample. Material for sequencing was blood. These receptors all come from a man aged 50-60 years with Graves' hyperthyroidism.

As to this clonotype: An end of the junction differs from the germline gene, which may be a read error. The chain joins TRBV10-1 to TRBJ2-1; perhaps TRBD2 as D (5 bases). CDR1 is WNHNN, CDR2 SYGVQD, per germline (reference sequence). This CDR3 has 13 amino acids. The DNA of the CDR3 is TGCGCCGGCAGCGAACTGCTTAGCGCTGAGCAGTTCTTC. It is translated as CAGSELLSAEQFF.

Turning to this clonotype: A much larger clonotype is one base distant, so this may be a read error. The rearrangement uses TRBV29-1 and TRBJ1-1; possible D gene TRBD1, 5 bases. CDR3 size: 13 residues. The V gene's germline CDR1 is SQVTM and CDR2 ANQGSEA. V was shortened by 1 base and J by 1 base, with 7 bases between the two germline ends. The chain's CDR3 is CSVEGTRNTEAFF. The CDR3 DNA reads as TGCAGCGTTGAAGGGACAAGGAACACTGAAGCTTTCTTT.

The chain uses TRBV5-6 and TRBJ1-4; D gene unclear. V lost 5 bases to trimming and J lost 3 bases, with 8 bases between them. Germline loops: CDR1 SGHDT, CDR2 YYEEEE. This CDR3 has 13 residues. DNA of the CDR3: TGTGCCAGCAGGACCAGACCTAATGAAAAACTGTTTTTT. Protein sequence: CASRTRPNEKLFF.

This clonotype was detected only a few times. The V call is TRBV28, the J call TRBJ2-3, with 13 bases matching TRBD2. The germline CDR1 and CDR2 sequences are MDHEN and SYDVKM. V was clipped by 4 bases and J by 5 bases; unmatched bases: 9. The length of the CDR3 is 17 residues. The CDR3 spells CASSSRTSGSFKDTQYF. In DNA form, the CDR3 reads TGTGCCAGCAGTTCCAGGACTAGCGGGAGCTTTAAAGATACGCAGTATTTT.

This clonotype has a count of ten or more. The CDR3 here is CASRRLAGVDTQYF. CDR3 sequence (DNA): TGTGCCAGCAGGCGACTAGCGGGAGTAGATACGCAGTATTTT. The chain combines TRBV27 with TRBJ2-3, with 12 bases lining up with TRBD2. Germline V lookup: CDR1 MNHEY, CDR2 SMNVEV (reference sequence). This CDR3 contains 14 residues. The junction had 3 bases not matched to a gene; V was cut back by 6 bases and J by 5 bases.

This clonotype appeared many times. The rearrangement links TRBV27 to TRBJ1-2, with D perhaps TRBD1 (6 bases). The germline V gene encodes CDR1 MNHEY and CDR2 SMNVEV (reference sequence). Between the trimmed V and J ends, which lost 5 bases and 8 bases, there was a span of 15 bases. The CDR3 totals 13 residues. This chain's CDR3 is CASSEQGFWGYTF. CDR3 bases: TGTGCCAGCAGTGAACAGGGTTTCTGGGGCTACACCTTC.

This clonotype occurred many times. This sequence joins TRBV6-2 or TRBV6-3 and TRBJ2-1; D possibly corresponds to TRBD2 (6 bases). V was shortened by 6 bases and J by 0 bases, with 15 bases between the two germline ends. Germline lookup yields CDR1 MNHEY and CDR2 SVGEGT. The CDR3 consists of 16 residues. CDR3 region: CASSRELGGSYNEQFF. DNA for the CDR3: TGTGCCAGCAGCCGAGAGCTGGGAGGCTCCTACAATGAGCAGTTCTTC.

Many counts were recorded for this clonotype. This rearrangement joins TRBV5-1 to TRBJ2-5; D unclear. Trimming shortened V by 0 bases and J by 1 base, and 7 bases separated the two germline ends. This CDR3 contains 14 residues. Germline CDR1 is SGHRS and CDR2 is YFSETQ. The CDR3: CASSLEYGQETQYF. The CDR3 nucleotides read TGCGCCAGCAGCTTGGAATACGGCCAAGAGACCCAGTACTTC.

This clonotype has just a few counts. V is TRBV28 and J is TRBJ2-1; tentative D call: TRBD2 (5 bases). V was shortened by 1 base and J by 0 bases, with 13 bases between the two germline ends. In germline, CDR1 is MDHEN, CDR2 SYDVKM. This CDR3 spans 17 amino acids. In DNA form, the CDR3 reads TGTGCCAGCAGTTTATTAACTAGATCGGACTCCTACAATGAGCAGTTCTTC. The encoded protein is CASSLLTRSDSYNEQFF.

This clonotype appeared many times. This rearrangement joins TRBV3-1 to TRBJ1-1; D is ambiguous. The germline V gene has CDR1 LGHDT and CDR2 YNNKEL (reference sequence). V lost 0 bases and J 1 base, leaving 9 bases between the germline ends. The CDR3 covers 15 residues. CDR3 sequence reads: CASSQDWSGNTEAFF. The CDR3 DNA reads TGTGCCAGCAGCCAAGATTGGAGTGGGAACACTGAAGCTTTCTTT. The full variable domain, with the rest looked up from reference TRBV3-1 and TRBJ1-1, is DTAVSQTPKYLVTQMGNDKSIKCEQNLGHDTMYWYKQDSKKFLKIMFSYNNKELIINETVPNRFSPKSPDKAHLNLHINSLELGDSAVYFCASSQDWSGNTEAFFGQGTRLTVV.

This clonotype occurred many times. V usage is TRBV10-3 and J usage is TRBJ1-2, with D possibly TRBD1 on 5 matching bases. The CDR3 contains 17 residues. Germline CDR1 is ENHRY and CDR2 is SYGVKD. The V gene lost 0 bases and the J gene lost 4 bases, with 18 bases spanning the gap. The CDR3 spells CAISESTQGISVYGYTF. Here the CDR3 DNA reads TGTGCCATCAGTGAGTCGACCCAGGGTATATCAGTCTATGGCTACACCTTC.

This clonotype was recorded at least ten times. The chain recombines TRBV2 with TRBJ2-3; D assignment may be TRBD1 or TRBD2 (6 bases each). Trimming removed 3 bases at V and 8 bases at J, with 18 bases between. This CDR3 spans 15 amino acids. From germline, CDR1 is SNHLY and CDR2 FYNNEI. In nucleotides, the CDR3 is TGTGCCAGCAGTGAGGAGGGGCAAGTAGGGGGTACGCAGTATTTT. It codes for CASSEEGQVGGTQYF.

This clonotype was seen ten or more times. This chain's CDR3 is CASSPERYIQYF. The CDR3 nucleotides are TGTGCCAGTAGCCCAGAACGGTACATTCAGTACTTC. This chain links TRBV19 with TRBJ2-4; D not certain. This CDR3 is 12 amino acids long. The V end was cut by 6 bases, the J end by 8 bases, with 11 bases between. Germline values: CDR1 LNHDA, CDR2 SQIVND (reference sequence).

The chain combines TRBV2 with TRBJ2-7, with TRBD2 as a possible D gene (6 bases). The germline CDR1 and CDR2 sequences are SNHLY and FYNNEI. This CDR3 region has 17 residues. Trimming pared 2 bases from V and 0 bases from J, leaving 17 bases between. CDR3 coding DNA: TGTGCCAGCAGTGAATTCTGGACTACCAGTGTCTCCTACGAGCAGTACTTC. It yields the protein CASSEFWTTSVSYEQYF.

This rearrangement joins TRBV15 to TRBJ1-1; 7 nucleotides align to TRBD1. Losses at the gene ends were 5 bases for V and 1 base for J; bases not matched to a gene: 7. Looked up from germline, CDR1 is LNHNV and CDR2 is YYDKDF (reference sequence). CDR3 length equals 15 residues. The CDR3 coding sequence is TGTGCCACCAGCCGTTTTGACAGGGCGAACACTGAAGCTTTCTTT. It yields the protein CATSRFDRANTEAFF.

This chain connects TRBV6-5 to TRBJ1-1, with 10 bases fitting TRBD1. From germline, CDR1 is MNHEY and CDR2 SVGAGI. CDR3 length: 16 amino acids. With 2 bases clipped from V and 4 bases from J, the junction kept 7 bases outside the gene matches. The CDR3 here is CASSYPRTGGFTEAFF. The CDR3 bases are TGTGCCAGCAGTTACCCCAGGACAGGGGGGTTCACTGAAGCTTTCTTT.

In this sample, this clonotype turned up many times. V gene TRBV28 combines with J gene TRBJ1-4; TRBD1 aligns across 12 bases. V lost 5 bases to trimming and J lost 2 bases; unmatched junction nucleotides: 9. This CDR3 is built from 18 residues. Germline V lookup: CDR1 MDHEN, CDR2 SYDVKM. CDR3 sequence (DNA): TGTGCCAGCAGTCAGGGACAGGGGGCGAGGTGGACTAATGAAAAACTGTTTTTT. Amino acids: CASSQGQGARWTNEKLFF.